This entry describes one T cell receptor (beta chain). Its specificity is unknown. V was clipped by 5 bases and J by 4 bases, with 16 bases between them. The germline CDR1 and CDR2 sequences are MNHNS and SASEGT. This CDR3 has 15 amino acids. Measured with immunoSEQ multiplex PCR; TCRdb has only the in-frame clones, and not every one. The data hold roughly 7,500 clones, with more than 80% observed a single time. This sample was included in a study of T cell clonotyping in hematopoietic cell transplantation. Samples: about 28 days before transplant, then days 30, 100 and 180 after. Study-wide findings and caveats: Cells were unsorted, so CD4 and CD8 contributions were not separated.

The source material was PBMCs, sampled 180 days after allogeneic stem cell transplant. The source of this sequence is a female patient between 50 and 59 years old who had an allogeneic stem cell transplant from an unrelated donor, so the T cells may come from the graft donor. Some clones in this sample may be carry-over from other donors' samples. The V and J genes are TRBV6-1 and TRBJ2-3, with D possibly matching TRBD2 (7 bases). The DNA for the CDR3 is TGTGCCAGCAGTATCCGGGGGGCGGGTGCAGATACGCAGTATTTT. This translates into CASSIRGAGADTQYF.